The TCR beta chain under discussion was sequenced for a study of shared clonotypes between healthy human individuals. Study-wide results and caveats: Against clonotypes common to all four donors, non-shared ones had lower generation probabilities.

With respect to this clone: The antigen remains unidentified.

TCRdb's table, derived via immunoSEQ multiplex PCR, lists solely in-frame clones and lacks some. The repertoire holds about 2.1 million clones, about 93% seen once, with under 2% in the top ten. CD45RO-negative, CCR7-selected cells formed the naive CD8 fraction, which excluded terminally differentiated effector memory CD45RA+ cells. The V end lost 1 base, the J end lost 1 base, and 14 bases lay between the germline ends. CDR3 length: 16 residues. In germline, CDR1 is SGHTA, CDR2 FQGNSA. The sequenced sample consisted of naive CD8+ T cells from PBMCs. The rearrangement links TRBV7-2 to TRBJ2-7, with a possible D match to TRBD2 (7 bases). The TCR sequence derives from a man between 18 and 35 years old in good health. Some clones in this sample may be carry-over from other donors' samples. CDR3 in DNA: TGTGCCAGCAGCTTAGTCACGGGGGGCCCATCCTACGAGCAGTACTTC. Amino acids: CASSLVTGGPSYEQYF.